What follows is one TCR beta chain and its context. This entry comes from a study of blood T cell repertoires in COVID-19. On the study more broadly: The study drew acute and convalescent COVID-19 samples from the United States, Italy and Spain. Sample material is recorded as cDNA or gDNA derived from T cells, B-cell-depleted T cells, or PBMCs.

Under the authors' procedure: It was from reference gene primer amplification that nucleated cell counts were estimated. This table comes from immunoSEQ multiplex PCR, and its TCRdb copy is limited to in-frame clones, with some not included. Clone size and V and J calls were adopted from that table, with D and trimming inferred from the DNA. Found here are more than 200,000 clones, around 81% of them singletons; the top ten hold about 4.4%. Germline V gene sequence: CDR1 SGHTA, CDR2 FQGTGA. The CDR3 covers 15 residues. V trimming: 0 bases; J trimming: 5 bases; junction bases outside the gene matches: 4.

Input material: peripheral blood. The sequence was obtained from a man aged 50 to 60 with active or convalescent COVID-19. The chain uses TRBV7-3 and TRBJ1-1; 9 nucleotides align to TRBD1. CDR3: CASSLTGQGMTEAFF. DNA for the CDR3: TGTGCCAGCAGCTTAACGGGACAGGGTATGACTGAAGCTTTCTTT.